The 30 T cell receptor beta chains below were found in one sample sequenced in a study of blood T cell repertoires in COVID-19. Here immunoSEQ multiplex PCR was the method, and the copy in TCRdb shows in-frame clones only, minus some. The sample lists approximately 77,000 clones; 80% were seen once. Sequencing was done on a sample of peripheral blood. All receptors derive from a woman in her 70s with acute or convalescent COVID-19.

The chain has TRBV5-1 and TRBJ1-2; 8 bases are shared with TRBD1. J was trimmed by 7 bases and V by 5 bases; bases with no gene match: 7. This CDR3 has 13 amino acids. Germline V lookup: CDR1 SGHRS, CDR2 YFSETQ. The CDR3 is CASRPDRVGGYTF. CDR3 bases: TGCGCCAGCAGGCCGGACAGGGTTGGTGGCTACACCTTC.

This clone has just one count. This chain joins TRBV20-1 and TRBJ1-2; D unresolved. Looked up from germline, CDR1 is DFQATT and CDR2 is SNEGSKA (reference sequence). The germline V and J ends were trimmed by 6 bases and 8 bases, with 10 bases remaining between them. The CDR3 extends over 10 amino acids. The chain's CDR3 is CSAWARGYTF. The CDR3 region has the DNA TGCAGTGCGTGGGCAAGGGGCTACACCTTC.

This clone was seen a single time. The chain couples TRBV7-3 to TRBJ2-1, with 9 bases identical to TRBD1. V lost 3 bases and J lost 2; bases outside the gene matches: 5. Germline CDR1 reads SGHTA; CDR2 reads FQGTGA. This CDR3 has 16 residues. The CDR3 DNA reads as TGTGCCAGCAGCTTGTTTGGGACAGGGACCTACAATGAGCAGTTCTTC. As protein: CASSLFGTGTYNEQFF.

The V and J genes are TRBV6-5 and TRBJ1-3, with D possibly matching TRBD1 (6 bases). The CDR3 covers 14 residues. Germline CDR1 MNHEY, CDR2 SVGAGI. V was trimmed by 7 bases and J by 7 bases, leaving 17 bases between them. The CDR3 sequence is CASIATRQGNTIYF. CDR3 nucleotide sequence: TGTGCCAGCATAGCCACGCGGCAGGGGAACACCATATATTTT.

This clone is classed as medium-sized. The chain carries TRBV2 and TRBJ1-1, with TRBD1 matching 7 bases. Per the germline V gene, CDR1 is SNHLY and CDR2 is FYNNEI. CDR3 length: 13 amino acids. The V gene end was trimmed by 8 bases and the J gene end by 1 base; junction bases not matched to a gene: 4. For the CDR3, the DNA is TGTGCCAGCGGTACAGGGGCGAACACTGAAGCTTTCTTT. It codes for CASGTGANTEAFF.

This clone was seen just once. The V and J genes are TRBV9 and TRBJ2-5; 8 bases match TRBD2. CDR1 is SGDLS and CDR2 is YYNGEE in the germline V gene. V lost 4 bases, J lost 5 bases, and 10 bases stayed unmatched. The CDR3 sequence is 15 residues long. The CDR3 nucleotides are TGTGCCAGCAGCTACAGAACGGGGGGGAAGGAGACCCAGTACTTC. Its translation is CASSYRTGGKETQYF.

V and J are TRBV6-2 or TRBV6-3 and TRBJ2-5, with 11 bases aligning to TRBD2. The CDR3 has 15 amino acids. The J segment lost 2 bases and the V segment lost 4 bases, leaving 3 bases of the junction unmatched. Germline V gene sequence: CDR1 MNHEY, CDR2 SVGEGT. CDR3: CASSSTSGGQETQYF. The CDR3 nucleotides read TGTGCCAGCAGTTCCACTAGCGGGGGACAAGAGACCCAGTACTTC.

The rearrangement uses TRBV9 and TRBJ1-1; D gene unclear. V was pared by 3 bases and J by 1 base, with 13 bases between. CDR3 length: 15 residues. In germline, CDR1 is SGDLS, CDR2 YYNGEE. This CDR3 is CASSGRRETNTEAFF. The CDR3 bases are TGTGCCAGCAGCGGTAGGAGGGAAACGAACACTGAAGCTTTCTTT.

The chain combines TRBV5-5 with TRBJ2-2, with 10 bases matching TRBD1. The germline V gene has CDR1 SGHKS and CDR2 YYEKEE (reference sequence). The length of the CDR3 is 16 residues. J lost 3 bases, V lost 0 bases, and 2 bases had no gene match. DNA for the CDR3: TGTGCCAGCAGCTTGGCCGGGACAGGGGACACCGGGGAGCTGTTTTTT. The encoded protein is CASSLAGTGDTGELFF.

The V gene is TRBV7-2, the J gene TRBJ2-2; tentatively, D is TRBD2 (6 bases). Trimming cost V 3 bases and J 1 base, with 12 bases left between them. The germline V gene has CDR1 SGHTA and CDR2 FQGNSA. The CDR3 is 16 residues long. CDR3 protein: CASSFPGLRNTGELFF. CDR3 nucleotide sequence: TGTGCCAGCAGCTTCCCGGGACTCAGGAACACCGGGGAGCTGTTTTTT.

The V call is TRBV5-4, the J call TRBJ1-1, with D hard to call. CDR1 and CDR2 from the germline V gene are SGHNT and YYREEE (reference sequence). The CDR3 length is 12 residues. With 2 bases removed from V and 5 bases from J, the gap between germline ends came to 7 bases. The CDR3: CASSLEGTEAFF. CDR3 in DNA: TGTGCCAGCAGCTTAGAGGGAACTGAAGCTTTCTTT.

The V gene is TRBV7-9, the J gene TRBJ1-2, with unresolved D. CDR3 size: 13 residues. Germline CDR1 SEHNR, CDR2 FQNEAQ (reference sequence). Trimming shortened V by 6 bases and J by 0 bases, and 8 bases separated the two germline ends. The CDR3 bases are TGTGCCAGCAGTACAGAAGCTAACTATGGCTACACCTTC. Translating gives CASSTEANYGYTF.

This clone was found a few times. The chain employs TRBV3-1 (or the pseudogene TRBV3-2) and TRBJ1-1; D unclear. The CDR3 has 13 amino acids. Trimming stripped 7 bases from V and 11 bases from J, with 20 bases between. Germline V gene sequence: CDR1 LGHDT, CDR2 YNNKEL (reference sequence). This CDR3 reads CASTTISGGVAFF. The CDR3 coding sequence is TGTGCCAGCACAACCATCTCAGGAGGCGTGGCTTTCTTT.

This sequence joins TRBV6-5 and TRBJ1-5, with D perhaps TRBD1 (5 bases). The CDR3 contains 13 residues. CDR1 and CDR2 (germline): MNHEY, SVGAGI. Trimming stripped 8 bases from V and 0 bases from J, with 8 bases between. CDR3 nucleotides: TGTGCCAGCCGGGACTATAGCAATCAGCCCCAGCATTTT. Amino acids: CASRDYSNQPQHF.

The chain combines TRBV27 with TRBJ2-2, with 11 bases lining up with TRBD1. In germline, CDR1 is MNHEY, CDR2 SMNVEV (reference sequence). The trim removed 9 bases at V and 7 bases at J, leaving 13 bases unmatched. The CDR3 is 16 residues long. The CDR3 loop reads CASRDRGTGGHGELFF. CDR3 bases: TGTGCCAGTAGAGACAGGGGGACAGGGGGACACGGGGAGCTGTTTTTT.

The chain combines TRBV7-9 with TRBJ1-2; D possibly corresponds to TRBD1 (6 bases). The CDR3 loop spans 14 amino acids. CDR1 is SEHNR, CDR2 FQNEAQ, per germline (reference sequence). V was trimmed by 7 bases and J by 5 bases, leaving 17 bases between them. CDR3 sequence (DNA): TGTGCCAGCATCAAAACAGGGATAGGGTATGGCTACACCTTC. As protein: CASIKTGIGYGYTF.

The chain is built from TRBV29-1 and TRBJ2-3, with TRBD2 matching over 10 bases. With V trimmed by 5 bases and J by 4 bases, 3 bases remained unmatched. CDR1 SQVTM and CDR2 ANQGSEA come from the germline V gene. The CDR3 is 13 amino acids. In nucleotides, the CDR3 is TGCAGCGTTTACAGCGGGGGGGCAGATACGCAGTATTTT. Its protein is CSVYSGGADTQYF.

CDR3 nucleotides: TGTGCCAGCAGTCCTTTGGACAGGGCTGTAAGCAATCAGCCCCAGCATTTT. Its translation is CASSPLDRAVSNQPQHF. This rearrangement joins TRBV6-6 to TRBJ1-5; 8 nucleotides align to TRBD1. The CDR3 covers 17 residues. The trim removed 5 bases at V and 1 base at J, leaving 10 bases unmatched. Germline V gene sequence: CDR1 MNHNY, CDR2 SVGAGI (reference sequence).

This chain uses TRBV15 with TRBJ2-6, with a tentative D call TRBD1 (5 bases). The CDR3 spans 17 residues. With 0 bases removed from V and 2 bases from J, the gap between germline ends came to 11 bases. Germline V gives CDR1 LNHNV, CDR2 YYDKDF (reference sequence). This CDR3 reads CATSRDWGRAGANVLTF. CDR3 in DNA: TGTGCCACCAGCAGAGATTGGGGCAGGGCTGGGGCCAACGTCCTGACTTTC. The full variable domain, its missing parts supplied by reference TRBV15 and TRBJ2-6, is DAMVIQNPRYQVTQFGKPVTLSCSQTLNHNVMYWYQQKSSQAPKLLFHYYDKDFNNEADTPDNFQSRRPNTSFCFLDIRSPGLGDTAMYLCATSRDWGRAGANVLTFGAGSRLTVL.

In this sample, this clone turned up a few times. This chain uses TRBV11-3 with TRBJ2-1, with 10 positions matching TRBD2. This CDR3 is 18 amino acids long. V shed 1 base and J 2 bases; nucleotides not matched to a gene: 8. Germline-derived CDR1 and CDR2 are SGHNT and YENEEA. Here the CDR3 reads CASSLGTNSGGAYNEQFF. CDR3 bases: TGTGCCAGCAGCTTAGGCACCAACAGCGGGGGGGCCTACAATGAGCAGTTCTTC.

The chain links TRBV3-1 (or the pseudogene TRBV3-2) to TRBJ1-3; TRBD1 agrees at 9 bases. Germline V gene data show CDR1 as LGHDT and CDR2 as YNNKEL (reference sequence). V gave up 4 bases and J gave up 4 bases; unmatched junction bases: 5. CDR3 size: 15 residues. The CDR3 nucleotides read TGTGCCAGCAGCCGCGGACAGGGGACCGGAAACACCATATATTTT. Translation: CASSRGQGTGNTIYF.

The chain couples TRBV19 to TRBJ1-2, with D perhaps matching TRBD1 (6 bases). The germline gives CDR1 LNHDA, CDR2 SQIVND (reference sequence). The germline V and J ends were trimmed by 7 bases and 3 bases, with 15 bases remaining between them. The CDR3 is 14 amino acids. CDR3 coding DNA: TGTGCCAGTACCTTCGAAGGGGGAGACTATGGCTACACCTTC. Translated: CASTFEGGDYGYTF.

This clone was recorded once. This sequence joins TRBV19 and TRBJ1-1; D unresolved. The V gene lost 3 bases and the J gene lost 6 bases, with 5 bases spanning the gap. This CDR3 spans 11 amino acids. Germline V gives CDR1 LNHDA, CDR2 SQIVND (reference sequence). The CDR3 DNA is TGTGCCAGTAGTATCCGGTCTGAAGCTTTCTTT. Translation gives CASSIRSEAFF.

CDR3 sequence: CASSFRQGGDTQYF. The CDR3 region has the DNA TGTGCCAGCAGCTTCCGACAGGGTGGAGATACGCAGTATTTT. V usage is TRBV11-3 and J usage is TRBJ2-3; TRBD1 matches 7 bases. The CDR3 is made up of 14 amino acids. Losses at the gene ends were 3 bases for V and 5 bases for J; bases not matched to a gene: 5. Germline-derived CDR1 and CDR2 are SGHNT and YENEEA.

J is TRBJ2-7 and V is TRBV27, with 9 bases matching TRBD2. The CDR3 consists of 17 residues. The V gene's germline CDR1 is MNHEY and CDR2 SMNVEV (reference sequence). J lost 0 bases, V lost 5 bases, and 11 bases had no gene match. The CDR3 DNA reads as TGTGCCAGCAGTCCTCTAGCGGGGCGGCGTAGCTCCTACGAGCAGTACTTC. It codes for CASSPLAGRRSSYEQYF.

The table lists this clone with a count of one. This rearrangement joins TRBV19 to TRBJ1-1, with TRBD1 identical over 9 bases. Germline trimming cut 3 bases from V and 5 bases from J; bases unmatched to any gene: 7. The CDR3 has 15 residues. The germline V gene encodes CDR1 LNHDA and CDR2 SQIVND (reference sequence). This chain's CDR3 is CASSMKDRGGTEAFF. The CDR3 DNA is TGTGCCAGTAGTATGAAGGACAGGGGTGGGACTGAAGCTTTCTTT.

The chain combines TRBV9 with TRBJ1-2, with 7 nucleotides matching TRBD1. This CDR3 contains 16 residues. Germline assignment: CDR1 SGDLS and CDR2 YYNGEE. The V and J ends lost 4 bases and 7 bases, in that order; junction bases with no gene match: 16. This CDR3 reads CASSPGTVIPFFGYTF. The CDR3, as DNA: TGTGCCAGCAGCCCTGGGACAGTGATCCCCTTTTTTGGCTACACCTTC.

This clone was seen a handful of times. The rearrangement uses TRBV14 and TRBJ2-1; D is ambiguous. CDR1 and CDR2 from the germline V gene are SGHDN and FVKESK. Deletions cut 1 base from V and 15 bases from J, with 13 bases between. This CDR3 region has 12 residues. In nucleotides, the CDR3 is TGTGCCAGCAGCCAAGGGGCACTCCAGAGGTTCTTC. This translates into CASSQGALQRFF.

The chain is built from TRBV10-3 and TRBJ2-7; TRBD1 aligns across 7 bases. CDR3 size: 13 residues. Trimming removed 11 bases from V and 3 bases from J; junction bases left unmatched: 10. Looked up from germline, CDR1 is ENHRY and CDR2 is SYGVKD. CDR3 sequence (DNA): TGTGCCGTACCGGGACAGTCGGGCTACGAGCAGTACTTC. Encoded protein: CAVPGQSGYEQYF.

The CDR3 nucleotides are TGTGCCAGCAGAGTACCGGGACAGGGGACTGAAGCTTTCTTT. It specifies CASRVPGQGTEAFF. This chain connects TRBV7-2 to TRBJ1-1; 10 bases fit TRBD1. Germline trimming cut 6 bases from V and 5 bases from J; bases unmatched to any gene: 6. Germline assignment: CDR1 SGHTA and CDR2 FQGNSA. This CDR3 is 14 amino acids long.